One and the same sample provided the 27 T cell receptor beta chains below, sequenced in a study of CD8 T cells in Susac syndrome. Reverse transcription of about 0.5 to 1 ug RNA was carried out with random hexamers. TCRdb fed the immunoSEQ multiplex PCR reads into MiXCR, producing one record per CDR3 protein. In the table there are roughly 25,000 distinct CDR3 sequences, just under 95% of which are singletons. Sequencing used CD8+ T cells from PBMCs. These receptors were collected from a human donor with Susac syndrome.

The chain uses TRBV29-1 and TRBJ1-3, with a tentative D call TRBD1 (5 bases). There are 15 residues in the CDR3. Germline CDR1 and CDR2: SQVTM and ANQGSEA. Trimming cost V 6 bases and J 2 bases, with 17 bases left between them. CDR3 protein: CSVQEGLFAGNTIYF. The CDR3 DNA is TGCAGCGTCCAGGAGGGACTCTTTGCTGGAAACACCATATATTTT.

The chain carries TRBV6-5 and TRBJ2-2, with D perhaps TRBD1 (5 bases). V shed 8 bases and J shed 1 base, with 11 bases lying between them. Germline loops: CDR1 MNHEY, CDR2 SVGAGI. CDR3 length equals 14 residues. DNA for the CDR3: TGTGCCAGCGGACATGACAGGAACACCGGGGAGCTGTTTTTT. Amino acids: CASGHDRNTGELFF.

The chain links TRBV14 to TRBJ1-2; no definite D call. The V gene lost 0 bases and the J gene lost 4 bases, with 15 bases spanning the gap. CDR3 length: 16 residues. Germline V gene data show CDR1 as SGHDN and CDR2 as FVKESK. Here the CDR3 DNA reads TGTGCCAGCAGCCAAGATAATTCCCTCCGGCTCTATGGCTACACCTTC. Amino acids: CASSQDNSLRLYGYTF.

This chain connects TRBV28 to TRBJ2-3, with no clear D. CDR1 is MDHEN and CDR2 is SYDVKM in the germline V gene. V was trimmed by 10 bases and J by 2 bases, leaving 16 bases between them. The CDR3 spans 14 residues. The CDR3 spells CATSPGQHTDTQYF. The CDR3 DNA reads TGTGCCACCTCCCCTGGTCAGCACACAGATACGCAGTATTTT. The full variable domain, in which reference TRBV28 and TRBJ2-3 provide the parts outside the CDR3, is DVKVTQSSRYLVKRTGEKVFLECVQDMDHENMFWYRQDPGLGLRLIYFSYDVKMKEKGDIPEGYSVSREKKERFSLILESASTNQTSMYLCATSPGQHTDTQYFGPGTRLTVL.

A few counts support this clonotype. The chain's CDR3 is CASSLLAGGRADIQYF. In DNA form, the CDR3 reads TGTGCCAGCAGCTTGCTAGCGGGGGGGCGGGCGGACATTCAGTACTTC. The chain employs TRBV7-2 and TRBJ2-4; TRBD2 matches at 12 bases. This CDR3 comprises 16 residues. The J segment lost 8 bases and the V segment lost 3 bases, leaving 8 bases of the junction unmatched. From germline, CDR1 is SGHTA and CDR2 FQGNSA.

This clonotype occurred once. The chain links TRBV19 to TRBJ2-5; tentatively, D is TRBD1 (7 bases). The V and J ends lost 4 bases and 5 bases respectively, with 17 bases between them. Germline V gene data show CDR1 as LNHDA and CDR2 as SQIVND (reference sequence). The CDR3 runs to 15 residues. CDR3 DNA sequence: TGTGCCAGTAGTAAGTCGGAGGGGGCGCCTGAGACCCAGTACTTC. Amino acid sequence: CASSKSEGAPETQYF.

V is TRBV7-9 and J is TRBJ2-1; 10 bases agree with TRBD2. Germline CDR1 and CDR2: SEHNR and FQNEAQ (reference sequence). Trimming took 4 bases from V and 3 from J; bases not matched to a gene: 3. The CDR3 consists of 15 residues. The CDR3 DNA sequence: TGTGCCAGCAGCTATGGACTAGCGGTCTACAATGAGCAGTTCTTC. Its translation: CASSYGLAVYNEQFF.

The J gene is TRBJ1-5, the V gene TRBV4-1; tentative D call: TRBD1 (6 bases). CDR1 is MGHRA and CDR2 is YSYEKL in the germline V gene. This CDR3 is 15 amino acids long. V shed 1 base and J shed 6 bases, with 13 bases lying between them. CDR3 nucleotides: TGCGCCAGCAGCCAAGGGGTCGAGGGGGGTCAGCCCCAGCATTTT. Translating gives CASSQGVEGGQPQHF.

The chain links TRBV6-2 or TRBV6-3 to TRBJ1-4; the match to TRBD1 covers 10 bases. The CDR3 covers 14 residues. The germline V gene has CDR1 MNHEY and CDR2 SVGEGT. V lost 10 bases and J lost 5; bases outside the gene matches: 7. CDR3 nucleotides: TGTGCCACTCATCCGGGACAGGGGAATGAAAAACTGTTTTTT. Amino acids: CATHPGQGNEKLFF.

The CDR3 sequence is CASILTGERIVQYF. The CDR3 DNA follows: TGTGCCAGCATCCTAACGGGGGAGCGGATTGTGCAGTATTTT. This chain joins TRBV12-3 or TRBV12-4 and TRBJ2-3, with D possibly being TRBD2 (6 bases). This CDR3 region has 14 residues. The ends were cut back, 7 bases at V and 11 bases at J, with 22 bases in the middle.

The V and J genes are TRBV6-2 or TRBV6-3 and TRBJ2-5, with 11 bases matching TRBD1. V was pared by 4 bases and J by 5 bases, with 9 bases of the junction left unmatched. CDR3 length: 16 residues. The V gene's germline CDR1 is MNHEY and CDR2 SVGEGT. The CDR3 bases are TGTGCCAGCAGTTCCCCCGGACAGGGGGCGTGGGAGACCCAGTACTTC. As protein: CASSSPGQGAWETQYF.

DNA for the CDR3: TGTGCCAGCAGCCCGGACAGGACGGAGCAGTACTTC. Protein product: CASSPDRTEQYF. The chain employs TRBV7-9 and TRBJ2-7; TRBD1 matches at 7 bases. The CDR3 totals 12 residues. CDR1 is SEHNR and CDR2 is FQNEAQ in the germline V gene (reference sequence). V trimming: 5 bases; J trimming: 7 bases; junction bases outside the gene matches: 5.

The chain links TRBV28 to TRBJ1-6; D unclear. Trimming took off 6 bases at V and 7 bases at J, with 10 bases between the two ends. Germline V CDR1 and CDR2: MDHEN, SYDVKM. This CDR3 region has 13 residues. The CDR3 sequence: CASRGVGNSPLHF. CDR3 coding DNA: TGTGCCAGCAGGGGCGTGGGAAATTCACCCCTCCACTTT.

This rearrangement joins TRBV5-4 to TRBJ2-5, with no clear D. Germline values: CDR1 SGHNT, CDR2 YYREEE (reference sequence). The CDR3 contains 13 residues. Trimming took off 2 bases at V and 5 bases at J, with 10 bases between the two ends. The CDR3 DNA sequence: TGTGCCAGCAGCTTAAACTCCGGGGAGACCCAGTACTTC. Its translation is CASSLNSGETQYF.

The chain links TRBV9 to TRBJ2-5, with D possibly TRBD1 on 5 matching bases. The CDR3 contains 16 residues. Trimming left V 0 bases short and J 2 bases short, with 14 bases between. CDR1 is SGDLS, CDR2 YYNGEE, per germline. The CDR3 DNA sequence: TGTGCCAGCAGCGTAGCAGGTGGGGCTGGACAAGAGACCCAGTACTTC. Its protein is CASSVAGGAGQETQYF.

The rearrangement uses TRBV28 and TRBJ2-4; 7 nucleotides agree with TRBD2. Germline lookup yields CDR1 MDHEN and CDR2 SYDVKM. Trimming took 3 bases from V and 8 from J; bases not matched to a gene: 7. This CDR3 contains 14 residues. CDR3 nucleotide sequence: TGTGCCAGCAGTTTTACTAGCGACTCAGACATTCAGTACTTC. This encodes CASSFTSDSDIQYF. Supplemented by reference TRBV28 and TRBJ2-4, the full variable domain reads DVKVTQSSRYLVKRTGEKVFLECVQDMDHENMFWYRQDPGLGLRLIYFSYDVKMKEKGDIPEGYSVSREKKERFSLILESASTNQTSMYLCASSFTSDSDIQYFGAGTRLSVL.

Written as DNA, the CDR3 is TGTGCCAGCAGTTACTCGTATCCGGACTATGGCTACACCTTC. Residues: CASSYSYPDYGYTF. The chain carries TRBV6-5 and TRBJ1-2; no clear D. CDR3 size: 14 residues. Germline V gene lookup returns CDR1 MNHEY and CDR2 SVGAGI. With 0 bases removed from V and 3 bases from J, the gap between germline ends came to 8 bases.

This chain uses TRBV7-9 with TRBJ2-3; unclear D gene. The ends were cut back, 7 bases at V and 6 bases at J, with 11 bases in the middle. The CDR3 is 12 residues long. Germline CDR1 SEHNR, CDR2 FQNEAQ (reference sequence). CDR3 residues: CASTLDTDTQYF. For the CDR3, the DNA is TGTGCCAGCACCTTGGATACGGATACGCAGTATTTT.

The chain has TRBV5-1 and TRBJ2-7, with D unresolved. V lost 4 bases to trimming and J lost 2 bases, with 16 bases between them. CDR1 SGHRS and CDR2 YFSETQ come from the germline V gene. This CDR3 is 15 amino acids long. The CDR3, as DNA: TGCGCCAGCAGCATCTATCGGACGGTCGCCTACGAGCAGTACTTC. Amino acids: CASSIYRTVAYEQYF.

The chain combines TRBV28 with TRBJ2-5; TRBD2 is a possible D gene (6 bases). V was clipped by 6 bases and J by 1 base, with 15 bases between them. Looked up from germline, CDR1 is MDHEN and CDR2 is SYDVKM. The CDR3 extends over 15 amino acids. CDR3 region: CASRQRERVQETQYF. The CDR3 bases are TGTGCCAGCAGGCAAAGAGAGCGGGTCCAAGAGACCCAGTACTTC. The full variable domain, its missing parts supplied by reference TRBV28 and TRBJ2-5, is DVKVTQSSRYLVKRTGEKVFLECVQDMDHENMFWYRQDPGLGLRLIYFSYDVKMKEKGDIPEGYSVSREKKERFSLILESASTNQTSMYLCASRQRERVQETQYFGPGTRLLVL.

This clonotype came up once. V and J are TRBV11-2 and TRBJ2-1; 10 positions agree with TRBD2. Trimming took 0 bases from V and 2 from J; bases not matched to a gene: 1. The CDR3 is 16 amino acids. CDR1 SGHAT and CDR2 FQNNGV come from the germline V gene. This CDR3 reads CASSLEGLAPYNEQFF. CDR3 DNA sequence: TGTGCCAGCAGCTTAGAGGGACTAGCGCCCTACAATGAGCAGTTCTTC.

This clonotype has only a few counts. The chain has TRBV6-2 or TRBV6-3 and TRBJ2-7; 7 bases align to TRBD1. With 8 bases clipped from V and 6 bases from J, the junction kept 10 bases outside the gene matches. The CDR3 runs to 13 residues. CDR1 is MNHEY and CDR2 is SVGEGT in the germline V gene. The DNA of the CDR3 is TGTGCCAGCCTCCAGGGGGTTCAACGCGAGCAGTACTTC. Its protein product is CASLQGVQREQYF.

The chain joins TRBV27 to TRBJ2-7; D tentatively fits TRBD1 or TRBD2 (5 bases each). This CDR3 is built from 15 residues. Trimming removed 5 bases from V and 4 bases from J, with 18 bases in between. Germline CDR1 is MNHEY and CDR2 is SMNVEV (reference sequence). The CDR3 region has the DNA TGTGCCAGCAGTCCCGGGACGGCTTCATGGTACGAGCAGTACTTC. Its protein product is CASSPGTASWYEQYF.

The V call is TRBV28, the J call TRBJ1-1, with 9 bases matching TRBD1. V trimming: 3 bases; J trimming: 6 bases; junction bases outside the gene matches: 2. The CDR3 runs to 13 residues. The germline V gene encodes CDR1 MDHEN and CDR2 SYDVKM. Here the CDR3 reads CASSLTGGAEAFF. The CDR3 nucleotides are TGTGCCAGCAGTTTGACAGGGGGGGCTGAAGCTTTCTTT.

The chain employs TRBV9 and TRBJ2-3, with a weak D call TRBD2 (5 bases). With 5 bases removed from V and 4 bases from J, the gap between germline ends came to 14 bases. The germline V gene has CDR1 SGDLS and CDR2 YYNGEE. The CDR3 spans 14 residues. The CDR3 spells CASRHDAGADTQYF. As DNA, the CDR3 is TGTGCCAGCAGGCATGATGCGGGCGCAGATACGCAGTATTTT.

The chain couples TRBV20-1 to TRBJ2-7; no clear D. Germline V gene data show CDR1 as DFQATT and CDR2 as SNEGSKA (reference sequence). The CDR3 covers 13 residues. Trimming pared 4 bases from V and 7 bases from J, leaving 17 bases between. The CDR3 DNA reads TGCAGTGCTAATTCGGGCCAAAGGATTGAGCAGTACTTC. Translation gives CSANSGQRIEQYF.

As DNA, the CDR3 is TGTGCCAGTACCCTAGGGGGGGTTCAGCCCCAGCATTTT. Its translation is CASTLGGVQPQHF. The J gene is TRBJ1-5, the V gene TRBV19; D is possibly TRBD1 (6 bases). Germline V gene sequence: CDR1 LNHDA, CDR2 SQIVND (reference sequence). The CDR3 contains 13 residues. Trimming removed 7 bases at V and 6 bases at J, with 13 bases between.